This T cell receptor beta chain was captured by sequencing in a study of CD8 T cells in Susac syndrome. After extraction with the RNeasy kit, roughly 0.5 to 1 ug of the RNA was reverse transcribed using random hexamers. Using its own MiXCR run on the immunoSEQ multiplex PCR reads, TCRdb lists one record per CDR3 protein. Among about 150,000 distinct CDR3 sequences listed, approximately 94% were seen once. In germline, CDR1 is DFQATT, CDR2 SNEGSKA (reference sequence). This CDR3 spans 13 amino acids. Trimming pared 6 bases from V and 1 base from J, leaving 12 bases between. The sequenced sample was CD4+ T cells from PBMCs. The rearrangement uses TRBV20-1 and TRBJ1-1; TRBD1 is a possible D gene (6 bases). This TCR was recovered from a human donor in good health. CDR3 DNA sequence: TGCAGTGCGCCAGGACAGTCGAACACTGAAGCTTTCTTT. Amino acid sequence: CSAPGQSNTEAFF.